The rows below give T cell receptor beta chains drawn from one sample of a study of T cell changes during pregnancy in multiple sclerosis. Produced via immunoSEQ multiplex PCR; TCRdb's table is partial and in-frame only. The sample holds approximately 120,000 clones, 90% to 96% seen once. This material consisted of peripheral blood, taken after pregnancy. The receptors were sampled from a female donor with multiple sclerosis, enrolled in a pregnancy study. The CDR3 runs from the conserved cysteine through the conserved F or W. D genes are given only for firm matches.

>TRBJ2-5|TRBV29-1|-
TGCAGCGTTGAGTCCCAGGGGCCGACCCAGTACTTC
CSVESQGPTQYF
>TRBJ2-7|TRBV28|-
TGTGCCAGCGGCGAGGGCGTGAGGGAGCAGTACTTC
CASGEGVREQYF
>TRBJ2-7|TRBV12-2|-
TGTGCAAGTCGCTGGACTAGCGATCGGTACGAGCAGTACTTC
CASRWTSDRYEQYF
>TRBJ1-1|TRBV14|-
TGTGCCAGCAGCCAGTACGGGAATAGGGCGACTGAAGCTTTCTTT
CASSQYGNRATEAFF
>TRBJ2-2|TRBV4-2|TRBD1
TGTGCCAGCAGCGAAGACAGGGGCACCGGGGAGCTGTTTTTT
CASSEDRGTGELFF
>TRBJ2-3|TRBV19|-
TGTGCCAGTAGTACCGGAGCGGATACGCAGTATTTT
CASSTGADTQYF
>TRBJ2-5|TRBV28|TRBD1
TGTGCCAGTCTACCCGACAGGGGGTTCTCCCAAGAGACCCAGTACTTC
CASLPDRGFSQETQYF
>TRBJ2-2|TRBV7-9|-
TGTGCCAGCAGCTTAGGACACAACACCGGGGAGCTGTTTTTT
CASSLGHNTGELFF
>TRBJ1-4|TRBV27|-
TGTGCCAGCAGTTTCGGACGGACTATGTATAATGAAAAACTGTTTTTT
CASSFGRTMYNEKLFF
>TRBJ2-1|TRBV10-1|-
TGCGCCCGCCAGCGCCACTTAGACAATGAGCAGTTCTTC
CARQRHLDNEQFF
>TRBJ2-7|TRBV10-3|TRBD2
TGTGCCATCAGTACCGGGACTACGACCTACGAGCAGTACTTC
CAISTGTTTYEQYF
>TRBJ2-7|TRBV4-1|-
TGCGCCAGCAGCCAAGAAGGGAGGGAGCAGTACTTC
CASSQEGREQYF
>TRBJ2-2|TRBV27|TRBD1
TGTGCCAGCAGCACCCGACAGGGACCGAACACCGGGGAGCTGTTTTTT
CASSTRQGPNTGELFF
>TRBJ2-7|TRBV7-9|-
TGTGCCAGCAGCTTATCCCCCCGCTACGAGCAGTACTTC
CASSLSPRYEQYF
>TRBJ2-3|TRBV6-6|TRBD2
TGTGCCAGTCGGGAGGGCCGAGGGACAGATACGCAGTATTTT
CASREGRGTDTQYF
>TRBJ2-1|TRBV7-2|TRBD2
TGTGCCAGCAGCTCCGGGACTAGCGGGAGGGCCACAGGGGCGGAGTTCTTC
CASSSGTSGRATGAEFF
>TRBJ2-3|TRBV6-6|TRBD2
TGTGCCACACTAGCGGGAGGTCAAGATACGCAGTATTTT
CATLAGGQDTQYF
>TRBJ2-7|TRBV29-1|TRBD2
TGCAGCGTTGAACCCGGGGGGTCCCACTACGAGCAGTACTTC
CSVEPGGSHYEQYF
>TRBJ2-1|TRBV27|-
TGTGCCAGCAGTTACGCCCCCTGGTTAGGGGGGGACAATGAGCAGTTCTTC
CASSYAPWLGGDNEQFF
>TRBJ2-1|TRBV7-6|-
TGTGCCAGCAGCTTAGCGGTTCCGGGGTTTCAAGGCAATGAGCAGTTCTTC
CASSLAVPGFQGNEQFF
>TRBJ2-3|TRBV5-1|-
TGCGCCAGCAGCCTCGGCAAATCGACTAGCACAGATACGCAGTATTTT
CASSLGKSTSTDTQYF
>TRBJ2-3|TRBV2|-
TGTGCCAGCTTACCGGGAGCTAATTCATATACGCAGTATTTT
CASLPGANSYTQYF
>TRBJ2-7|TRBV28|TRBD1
TGTGCCAGCAGGCCGGGACAGGGGCCCTTCGAGCAGTACTTC
CASRPGQGPFEQYF
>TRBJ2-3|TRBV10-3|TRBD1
TGTGCCATCAGTGATAGACAGGGGAGCACAGATACGCAGTATTTT
CAISDRQGSTDTQYF
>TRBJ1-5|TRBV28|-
TGTGCCAGCACCACCCCTACAGGGATGGGAAATCAGCCCCAGCATTTT
CASTTPTGMGNQPQHF
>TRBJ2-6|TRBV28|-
TGTGCCAGCAGTTTGTACCTCGGGAGCTCCCCTGGTGGGGCCAACGTCCTGACTTTC
CASSLYLGSSPGGANVLTF
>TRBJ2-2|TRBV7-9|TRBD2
TGTGCCAGCAGCTTAGACCTTAGCGGGACAACGGCCGGGGAGCTGTTTTTT
CASSLDLSGTTAGELFF
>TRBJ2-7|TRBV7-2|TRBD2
TGTGCCAGCAGCTTGCCGCTCCCGGGGGGCGAGCAGTACTTC
CASSLPLPGGEQYF